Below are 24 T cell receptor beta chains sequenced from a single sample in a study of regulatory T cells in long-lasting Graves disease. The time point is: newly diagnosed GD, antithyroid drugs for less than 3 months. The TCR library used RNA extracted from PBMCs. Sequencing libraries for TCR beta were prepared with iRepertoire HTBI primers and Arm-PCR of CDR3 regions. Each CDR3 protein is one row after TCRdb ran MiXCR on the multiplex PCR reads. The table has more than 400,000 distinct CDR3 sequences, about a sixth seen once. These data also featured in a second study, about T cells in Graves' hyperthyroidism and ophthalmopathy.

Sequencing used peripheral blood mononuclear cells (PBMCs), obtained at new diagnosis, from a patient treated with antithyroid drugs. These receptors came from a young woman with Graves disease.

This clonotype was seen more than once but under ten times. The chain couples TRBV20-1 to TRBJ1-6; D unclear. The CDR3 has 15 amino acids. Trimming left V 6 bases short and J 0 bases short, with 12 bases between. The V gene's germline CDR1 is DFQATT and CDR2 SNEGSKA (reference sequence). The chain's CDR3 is CSAADQSSYNSPLHF. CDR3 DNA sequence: TGCAGTGCAGCCGACCAGAGCTCCTATAATTCACCCCTCCACTTT.

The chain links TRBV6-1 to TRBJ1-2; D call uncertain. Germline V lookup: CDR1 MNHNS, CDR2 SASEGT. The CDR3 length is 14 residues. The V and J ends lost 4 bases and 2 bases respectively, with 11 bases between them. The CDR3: CASSAADGNYGYTF. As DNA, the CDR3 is TGTGCCAGCAGTGCGGCGGACGGGAACTATGGCTACACCTTC.

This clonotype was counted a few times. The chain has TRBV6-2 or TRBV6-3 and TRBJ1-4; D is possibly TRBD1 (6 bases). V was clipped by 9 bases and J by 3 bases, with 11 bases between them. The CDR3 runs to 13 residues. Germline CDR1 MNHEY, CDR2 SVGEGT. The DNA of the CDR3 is TGTGCCAGTGAGACAGGCCCTAATGAAAAACTGTTTTTT. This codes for CASETGPNEKLFF.

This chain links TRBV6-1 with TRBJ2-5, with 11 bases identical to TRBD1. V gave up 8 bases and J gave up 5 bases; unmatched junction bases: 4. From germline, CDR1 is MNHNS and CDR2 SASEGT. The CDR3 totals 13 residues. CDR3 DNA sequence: TGTGCCAGCCGGACAGGGGGCCCGGAGACCCAGTACTTC. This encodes CASRTGGPETQYF.

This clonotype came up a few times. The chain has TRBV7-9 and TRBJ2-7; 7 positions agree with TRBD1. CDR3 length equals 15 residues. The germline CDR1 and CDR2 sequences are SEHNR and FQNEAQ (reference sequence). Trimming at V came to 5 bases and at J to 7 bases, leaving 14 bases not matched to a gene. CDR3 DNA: TGTGCCAGCAGCGCAAGACAGGGCTCCTCTACTGAGCAGTACTTC. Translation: CASSARQGSSTEQYF.

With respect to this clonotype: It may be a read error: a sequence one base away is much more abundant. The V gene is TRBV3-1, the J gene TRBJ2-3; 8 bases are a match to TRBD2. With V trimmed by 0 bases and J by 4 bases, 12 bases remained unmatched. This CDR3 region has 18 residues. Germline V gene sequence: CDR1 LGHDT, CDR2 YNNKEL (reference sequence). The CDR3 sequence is CASSQEGGSGGRADTQYF. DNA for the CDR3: TGTGCCAGCAGCCAAGAAGGCGGGAGCGGGGGAAGAGCAGATACGCAGTATTTT.

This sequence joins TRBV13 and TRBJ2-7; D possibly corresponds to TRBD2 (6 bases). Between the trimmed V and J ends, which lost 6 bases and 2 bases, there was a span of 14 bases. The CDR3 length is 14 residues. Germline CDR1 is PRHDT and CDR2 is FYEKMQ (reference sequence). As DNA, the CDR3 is TGTGCCAGCAGTAGCCGGGACTCGACCTACGAGCAGTACTTC. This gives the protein CASSSRDSTYEQYF.

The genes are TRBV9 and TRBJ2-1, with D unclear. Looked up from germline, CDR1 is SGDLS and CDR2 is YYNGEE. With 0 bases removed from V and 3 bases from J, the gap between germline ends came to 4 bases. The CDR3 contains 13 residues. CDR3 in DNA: TGTGCCAGCAGCGTAGTCGACTACAATGAGCAGTTCTTC. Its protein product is CASSVVDYNEQFF.

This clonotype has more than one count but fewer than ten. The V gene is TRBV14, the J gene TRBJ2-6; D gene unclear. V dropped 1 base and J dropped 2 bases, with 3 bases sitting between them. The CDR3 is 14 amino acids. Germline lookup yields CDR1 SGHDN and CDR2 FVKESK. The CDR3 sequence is CASSQGPGANVLTF. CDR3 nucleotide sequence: TGTGCCAGCAGCCAAGGACCTGGGGCCAACGTCCTGACTTTC.

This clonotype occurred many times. Here the CDR3 reads CSADEMNTEAFF. The CDR3 coding sequence is TGCAGTGCTGACGAGATGAACACTGAAGCTTTCTTT. V is TRBV20-1 and J is TRBJ1-1, with D uncertain. CDR3 length: 12 residues. CDR1 and CDR2 from the germline V gene are DFQATT and SNEGSKA (reference sequence). V was pared by 5 bases and J by 0 bases, with 7 bases between.

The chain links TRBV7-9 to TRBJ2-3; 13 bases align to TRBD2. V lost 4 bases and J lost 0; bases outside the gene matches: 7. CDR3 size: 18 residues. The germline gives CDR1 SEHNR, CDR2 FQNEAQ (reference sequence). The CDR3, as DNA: TGTGCCAGCAGCTCCGGACTAGCGGGAGCGTCTAGCACAGATACGCAGTATTTT. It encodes CASSSGLAGASSTDTQYF. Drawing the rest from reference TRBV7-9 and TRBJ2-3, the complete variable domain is DTGVSQNPRHKITKRGQNVTFRCDPISEHNRLYWYRQTLGQGPEFLTYFQNEAQLEKSRLLSDRFSAERPKGSFSTLEIQRTEQGDSAMYLCASSSGLAGASSTDTQYFGPGTRLTVL.

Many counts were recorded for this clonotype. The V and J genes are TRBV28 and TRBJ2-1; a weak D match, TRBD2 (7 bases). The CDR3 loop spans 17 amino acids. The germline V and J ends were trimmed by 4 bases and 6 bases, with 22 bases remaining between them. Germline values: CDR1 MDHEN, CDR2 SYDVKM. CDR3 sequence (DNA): TGTGCCAGCAGTTCCTCGTCGGGGGGCCCCTTGGTCAATGAGCAGTTCTTC. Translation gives CASSSSSGGPLVNEQFF.

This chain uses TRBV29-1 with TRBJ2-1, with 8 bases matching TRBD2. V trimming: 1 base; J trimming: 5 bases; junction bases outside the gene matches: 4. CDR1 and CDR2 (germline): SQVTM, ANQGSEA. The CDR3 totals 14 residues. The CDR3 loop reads CSVEAGGPNNEQFF. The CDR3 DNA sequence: TGCAGCGTTGAAGCGGGAGGGCCTAACAATGAGCAGTTCTTC.

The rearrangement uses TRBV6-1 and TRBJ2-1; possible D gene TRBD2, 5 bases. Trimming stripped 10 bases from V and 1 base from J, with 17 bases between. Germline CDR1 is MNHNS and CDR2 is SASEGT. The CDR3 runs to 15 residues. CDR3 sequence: CAITGSGVSYNEQFF. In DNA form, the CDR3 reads TGTGCCATCACGGGGAGCGGTGTATCCTACAATGAGCAGTTCTTC.

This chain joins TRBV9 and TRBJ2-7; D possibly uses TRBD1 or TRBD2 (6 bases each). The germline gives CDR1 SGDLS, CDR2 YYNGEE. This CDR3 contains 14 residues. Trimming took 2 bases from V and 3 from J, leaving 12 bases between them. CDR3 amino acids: CASSVRGDNYEQYF. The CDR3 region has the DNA TGTGCCAGCAGCGTGAGGGGGGACAACTACGAGCAGTACTTC.

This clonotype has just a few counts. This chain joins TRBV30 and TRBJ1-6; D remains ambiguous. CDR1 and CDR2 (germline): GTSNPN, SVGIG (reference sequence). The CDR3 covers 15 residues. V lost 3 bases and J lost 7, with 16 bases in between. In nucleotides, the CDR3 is TGTGCCTGGAGCCTCGGCCCGGGATCCAATTCACCCCTCCACTTT. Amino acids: CAWSLGPGSNSPLHF.

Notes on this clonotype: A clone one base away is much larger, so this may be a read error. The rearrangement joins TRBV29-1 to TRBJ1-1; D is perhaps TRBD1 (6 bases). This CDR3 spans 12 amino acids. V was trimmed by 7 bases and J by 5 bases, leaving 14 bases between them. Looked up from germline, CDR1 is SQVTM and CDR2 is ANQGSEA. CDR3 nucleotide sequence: TGCAGCGCTCACAGGGCAGGGACTGAAGCTTTCTTT. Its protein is CSAHRAGTEAFF.

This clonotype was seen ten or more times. The CDR3: CASSSGLADYEQYF. In DNA form, the CDR3 reads TGTGCCAGCAGTTCGGGACTAGCGGACTACGAGCAGTACTTC. The V call is TRBV28, the J call TRBJ2-7; TRBD2 agrees at 11 bases. Germline V gene sequence: CDR1 MDHEN, CDR2 SYDVKM. V lost 4 bases to trimming and J lost 3 bases; unmatched junction nucleotides: 2. The CDR3 loop spans 14 amino acids. The variable domain in full, with the rest retrieved from reference TRBV28 and TRBJ2-7, is DVKVTQSSRYLVKRTGEKVFLECVQDMDHENMFWYRQDPGLGLRLIYFSYDVKMKEKGDIPEGYSVSREKKERFSLILESASTNQTSMYLCASSSGLADYEQYFGPGTRLTVT.

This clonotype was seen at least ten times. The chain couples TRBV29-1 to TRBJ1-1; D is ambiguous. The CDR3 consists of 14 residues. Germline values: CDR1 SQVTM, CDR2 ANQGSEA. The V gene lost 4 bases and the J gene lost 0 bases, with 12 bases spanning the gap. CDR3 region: CSVVADLMNTEAFF. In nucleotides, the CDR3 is TGCAGCGTTGTGGCAGACTTGATGAACACTGAAGCTTTCTTT. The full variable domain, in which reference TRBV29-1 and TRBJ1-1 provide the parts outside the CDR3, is SAVISQKPSRDICQRGTSLTIQCQVDSQVTMMFWYRQQPGQSLTLIATANQGSEATYESGFVIDKFPISRPNLTFSTLTVSNMSPEDSSIYLCSVVADLMNTEAFFGQGTRLTVV.

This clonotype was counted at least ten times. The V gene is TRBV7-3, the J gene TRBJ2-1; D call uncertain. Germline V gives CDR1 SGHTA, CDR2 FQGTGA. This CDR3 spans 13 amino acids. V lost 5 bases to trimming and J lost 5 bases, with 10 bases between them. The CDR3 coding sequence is TGTGCCAGCAGCCTGGGATCCCACAATGAGCAGTTCTTC. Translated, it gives CASSLGSHNEQFF. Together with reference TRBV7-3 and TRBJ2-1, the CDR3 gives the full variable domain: GAGVSQTPSNKVTEKGKYVELRCDPISGHTALYWYRQSLGQGPEFLIYFQGTGAADDSGLPNDRFFAVRPEGSVSTLKIQRTERGDSAVYLCASSLGSHNEQFFGPGTRLTVL.

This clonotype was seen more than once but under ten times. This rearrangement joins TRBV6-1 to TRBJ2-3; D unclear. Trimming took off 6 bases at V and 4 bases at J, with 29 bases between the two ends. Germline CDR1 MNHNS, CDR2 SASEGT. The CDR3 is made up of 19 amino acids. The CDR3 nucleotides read TGTGCCAGCAGCAAAAACCCGGGCCCCCTCGCTACCCCCCCAGATACGCAGTATTTT. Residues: CASSKNPGPLATPPDTQYF.

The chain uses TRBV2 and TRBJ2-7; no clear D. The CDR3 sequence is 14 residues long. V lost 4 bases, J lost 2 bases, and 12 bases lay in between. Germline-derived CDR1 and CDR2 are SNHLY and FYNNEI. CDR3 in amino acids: CASSAGSLTYEQYF. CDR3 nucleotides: TGTGCCAGCAGTGCCGGGTCCCTTACCTACGAGCAGTACTTC. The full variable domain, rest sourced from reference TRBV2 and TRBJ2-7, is EPEVTQTPSHQVTQMGQEVILRCVPISNHLYFYWYRQILGQKVEFLVSFYNNEISEKSEIFDDQFSVERPDGSNFTLKIRSTKLEDSAMYFCASSAGSLTYEQYFGPGTRLTVT.

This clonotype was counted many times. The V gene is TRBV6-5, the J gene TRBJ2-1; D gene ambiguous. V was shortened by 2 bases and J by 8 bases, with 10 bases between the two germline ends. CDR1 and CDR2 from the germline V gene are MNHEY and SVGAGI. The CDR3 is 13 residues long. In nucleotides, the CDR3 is TGTGCCAGCAGTTACCTAGACCAGGATGAGCAGTTCTTC. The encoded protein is CASSYLDQDEQFF.

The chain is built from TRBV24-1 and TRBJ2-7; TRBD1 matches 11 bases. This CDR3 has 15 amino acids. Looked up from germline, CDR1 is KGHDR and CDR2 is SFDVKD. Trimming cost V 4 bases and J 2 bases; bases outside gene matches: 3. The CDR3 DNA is TGTGCCACCAGTGACCCGGGACAGGGGGCCTACGAGCAGTACTTC. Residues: CATSDPGQGAYEQYF.